One and the same sample provided the 26 T cell receptor beta chains below, sequenced in a study of blood T cell repertoires in COVID-19. Clones were sequenced by immunoSEQ multiplex PCR, and TCRdb holds only the in-frame ones, with some missing. The sample holds over 150,000 clones; less than 90% are singletons and the top ten take roughly 15%. The sequenced sample consisted of peripheral blood. The source of these receptors is a young man with active or convalescent COVID-19.

CDR3 loop: CASSFRGSAHQPQHF. In DNA, the CDR3 is TGTGCCAGTAGTTTTAGGGGATCCGCTCATCAGCCCCAGCATTTT. The V call is TRBV19, the J call TRBJ1-5; TRBD1 might be the D (5 bases). The CDR3 length is 15 residues. Trimming removed 5 bases at V and 5 bases at J, with 16 bases between. Germline V gene lookup returns CDR1 LNHDA and CDR2 SQIVND (reference sequence).

The V gene is TRBV4-1, the J gene TRBJ2-7, with no clear D. V was pared by 2 bases and J by 3 bases, with 8 bases between. CDR1 and CDR2 (germline): MGHRA, YSYEKL. The CDR3 loop spans 13 amino acids. The chain's CDR3 is CASSQFRNYEQYF. The CDR3 bases are TGCGCCAGCAGCCAATTCAGAAACTACGAGCAGTACTTC.

This clone was detected only a few times. The CDR3 region has the DNA TGTGCCAGCAGAGGGGGACAGGGGCCCGTCAATGAGCAGTTCTTC. Translated, it gives CASRGGQGPVNEQFF. This rearrangement joins TRBV6-6 to TRBJ2-1, with 10 bases lining up with TRBD1. This CDR3 is built from 15 residues. Trimming cost V 6 bases and J 6 bases; bases outside gene matches: 8. From germline, CDR1 is MNHNY and CDR2 SVGAGI (reference sequence).

This sequence joins TRBV5-1 and TRBJ1-1; D is ambiguous. Looked up from germline, CDR1 is SGHRS and CDR2 is YFSETQ. Trimming pared 0 bases from V and 1 base from J, leaving 7 bases between. This CDR3 comprises 14 residues. The CDR3 DNA is TGCGCCAGCAGCTTGGACAGAAGGAACACTGAAGCTTTCTTT. It specifies CASSLDRRNTEAFF. Filled out from reference TRBV5-1 and TRBJ1-1, the complete variable domain reads KAGVTQTPRYLIKTRGQQVTLSCSPISGHRSVSWYQQTPGQGLQFLFEYFSETQRNKGNFPGRFSGRQFSNSRSEMNVSTLELGDSALYLCASSLDRRNTEAFFGQGTRLTVV.

The V gene is TRBV7-9, the J gene TRBJ2-7; possible D gene TRBD1, 6 bases. Looked up from germline, CDR1 is SEHNR and CDR2 is FQNEAQ (reference sequence). Trimming pared 3 bases from V and 2 bases from J, leaving 26 bases between. CDR3 length: 19 residues. The CDR3: CASSFVPPYRDTFPYEQYF. CDR3 nucleotides: TGTGCCAGCAGCTTTGTACCACCATACCGGGACACCTTTCCCTACGAGCAGTACTTC.

The chain joins TRBV6-2 or TRBV6-3 to TRBJ1-1; 9 nucleotides agree with TRBD1. The V and J ends lost 6 bases and 5 bases, in that order; junction bases with no gene match: 7. The CDR3 spans 14 residues. CDR1 and CDR2 from the germline V gene are MNHEY and SVGEGT. CDR3 amino acids: CASSRDREKTEAFF. The CDR3, as DNA: TGTGCCAGCAGCCGGGACAGGGAAAAAACTGAAGCTTTCTTT.

This clone was counted a single time. V is TRBV3-1 (or the pseudogene TRBV3-2) and J is TRBJ2-2, with 9 nucleotides matching TRBD1. This CDR3 is 16 amino acids long. Germline V gene data show CDR1 as LGHDT and CDR2 as YNNKEL (reference sequence). V dropped 4 bases and J dropped 3; count of bases not matched to a gene: 6. The CDR3 DNA reads as TGTGCCAGCAGCCCTTACAGGGGGCACGACACCGGGGAGCTGTTTTTT. This translates into CASSPYRGHDTGELFF.

This rearrangement joins TRBV2 to TRBJ1-6; D gene unclear. The CDR3 is 13 amino acids. V shed 9 bases and J shed 14 bases, with 20 bases lying between them. Germline CDR1 reads SNHLY; CDR2 reads FYNNEI. CDR3 bases: TGTGCCAGTGACCAAGGGCCGGAGGCAACCCTCCACTTT. Its protein is CASDQGPEATLHF.

This chain uses TRBV19 with TRBJ1-1; D gene ambiguous. The CDR3 spans 12 residues. Trimming pared 5 bases from V and 10 bases from J, leaving 14 bases between. The germline CDR1 and CDR2 sequences are LNHDA and SQIVND (reference sequence). The CDR3 is CASSHSQLGAFF. The DNA for the CDR3 is TGTGCCAGTAGTCACAGTCAACTAGGAGCTTTCTTT.

This chain joins TRBV2 and TRBJ2-4, with 12 bases identical to TRBD2. This CDR3 has 19 amino acids. Trimming cost V 6 bases and J 1 base; bases outside gene matches: 13. The V gene's germline CDR1 is SNHLY and CDR2 FYNNEI. The CDR3 bases are TGTGCCAGCAGAACACTCAGACTAGCGGGAGAGAGTGCCAAAAACATTCAGTACTTC. It specifies CASRTLRLAGESAKNIQYF. Combining the CDR3 with reference TRBV2 and TRBJ2-4 gives the whole variable domain EPEVTQTPSHQVTQMGQEVILRCVPISNHLYFYWYRQILGQKVEFLVSFYNNEISEKSEIFDDQFSVERPDGSNFTLKIRSTKLEDSAMYFCASRTLRLAGESAKNIQYFGAGTRLSVL.

The chain has TRBV2 and TRBJ2-7; 12 bases agree with TRBD2. The CDR3 covers 18 residues. Germline V gene data show CDR1 as SNHLY and CDR2 as FYNNEI. The ends lost 4 bases at V and 2 bases at J; junction bases unmatched: 12. CDR3 protein: CASSVSSPSSGRAYEQYF. The CDR3 DNA sequence: TGTGCCAGCAGTGTCTCCAGCCCCTCTAGCGGGAGGGCCTACGAGCAGTACTTC.

This clone was found once. J is TRBJ2-1 and V is TRBV9, with TRBD2 identical over 10 bases. This CDR3 is built from 18 residues. Germline CDR1 and CDR2: SGDLS and YYNGEE. V shed 2 bases, J shed 7 bases, and the junction held 15 bases outside the gene matches. The CDR3 here is CASSVFLELAGKQNEQFF. CDR3 bases: TGTGCCAGCAGCGTCTTCTTAGAACTAGCGGGGAAACAGAATGAGCAGTTCTTC.

This chain joins TRBV18 and TRBJ2-6; D may be TRBD2 (7 bases). Trimming removed 3 bases from V and 3 bases from J, with 15 bases in between. CDR3 size: 17 residues. Germline-derived CDR1 and CDR2 are KGHSH and LQKENI. This CDR3 is CASSPGGLAHGANVLTF. The DNA of the CDR3 is TGTGCCAGCTCACCCGGGGGGCTAGCGCATGGGGCCAACGTCCTGACTTTC.

This chain uses TRBV27 with TRBJ2-7; 12 bases line up with TRBD2. Losses at the gene ends were 0 bases for V and 7 bases for J; bases not matched to a gene: 4. Looked up from germline, CDR1 is MNHEY and CDR2 is SMNVEV (reference sequence). The CDR3 totals 15 residues. The CDR3 spells CASSLSLAGGREQYF. CDR3 bases: TGTGCCAGCAGTTTATCTCTAGCGGGGGGGAGGGAGCAGTACTTC.

This chain uses TRBV12-1 with TRBJ2-7; TRBD1 is taken as the D call from the table, unchecked against the DNA. TRBV12-1 is labeled a pseudogene. CDR3 length equals 15 residues. CDR3 amino acids: CASSSWDRVSDEQYF. CDR3 nucleotide sequence: TGTGCCAGCAGCTCTTGGGACAGGGTGTCCGACGAGCAGTACTTC.

CDR3 nucleotide sequence: TGCGCCAGCAGCTTGACAGGGAACACTGAAGCTTTCTTT. Translating gives CASSLTGNTEAFF. The J gene is TRBJ1-1, the V gene TRBV5-1, with D perhaps matching TRBD1 (5 bases). Per the germline V gene, CDR1 is SGHRS and CDR2 is YFSETQ. The CDR3 runs 13 residues. V lost 1 base and J 1 base, leaving 5 bases between the germline ends.

About this clone: The same CDR3 arises from other DNA sequences in this sample as well. The chain employs TRBV30 and TRBJ1-5; D might be TRBD1 (5 bases). The ends were cut back, 0 bases at V and 5 bases at J, with 8 bases in the middle. The CDR3 consists of 13 residues. The germline V gene has CDR1 GTSNPN and CDR2 SVGIG (reference sequence). The CDR3 DNA reads as TGTGCCTGGAGTGTGGGGGGGGATCAGCCCCAGCATTTT. Protein sequence: CAWSVGGDQPQHF.

The chain combines TRBV27 with TRBJ2-2; 10 bases match TRBD2. This CDR3 comprises 18 residues. The J segment lost 2 bases and the V segment lost 5 bases, leaving 11 bases of the junction unmatched. CDR1 and CDR2 from the germline V gene are MNHEY and SMNVEV (reference sequence). This chain's CDR3 is CASSAPTRTSGNTGELFF. CDR3 sequence (DNA): TGTGCCAGCAGTGCACCGACTCGGACTAGCGGAAACACCGGGGAGCTGTTTTTT.

The chain uses TRBV7-6 and TRBJ1-1, with D possibly TRBD1 on 6 matching bases. This CDR3 spans 16 amino acids. The ends were cut back, 5 bases at V and 1 base at J, with 17 bases in the middle. CDR1 SGHVS and CDR2 FNYEAQ come from the germline V gene. The CDR3 loop reads CASSPDWTDSNTEAFF. As DNA, the CDR3 is TGTGCCAGCAGCCCGGACTGGACAGACTCGAACACTGAAGCTTTCTTT.

The chain couples TRBV9 to TRBJ1-2; 10 bases map to TRBD1. Per germline, CDR1 SGDLS and CDR2 YYNGEE. The CDR3 has 15 residues. V gave up 4 bases and J gave up 2 bases; unmatched junction bases: 5. CDR3 nucleotide sequence: TGTGCCAGCAGCAGGGACAGGGGCTTGAACTATGGCTACACCTTC. This encodes CASSRDRGLNYGYTF.

The CDR3 bases are TGTGCCAGCTCACCCCAGGGCCCCTCGGGCGAGCAGTACTTC. Translated, it gives CASSPQGPSGEQYF. The gene calls are TRBV18 and TRBJ2-7; TRBD1 might be the D (5 bases). Germline CDR1 KGHSH, CDR2 LQKENI. Between the trimmed V and J ends, which lost 3 bases and 6 bases, there was a span of 15 bases. CDR3 length equals 14 residues.

V and J are TRBV12-3 or TRBV12-4 and TRBJ2-7; a possible D gene is TRBD1 (6 bases). Between the trimmed V and J ends, which lost 3 bases and 5 bases, there was a span of 11 bases. CDR3 length: 13 amino acids. Here the CDR3 DNA reads TGTGCCAGCAGTTTTATAGAGGGGGACGAGCAGTACTTC. Protein product: CASSFIEGDEQYF.

The chain carries TRBV4-1 and TRBJ2-1, with D tentatively TRBD2 (6 bases). Germline lookup yields CDR1 MGHRA and CDR2 YSYEKL. CDR3 length equals 12 residues. Trimming pared 0 bases from V and 10 bases from J, leaving 7 bases between. Here the CDR3 reads CASSQDAGEQFF. The CDR3 region has the DNA TGCGCCAGCAGCCAAGATGCGGGGGAGCAGTTCTTC.

The chain employs TRBV4-2 and TRBJ2-7; no reliable D call. CDR3 length equals 12 residues. Germline V gene lookup returns CDR1 LGHNA and CDR2 YNFKEQ. V was cut by 0 bases and J by 3 bases, with 3 bases left in between. CDR3 region: CASSQDNYEQYF. DNA of the CDR3: TGTGCCAGCAGCCAAGATAACTACGAGCAGTACTTC.

J is TRBJ2-7 and V is TRBV6-6; perhaps TRBD2 as D (6 bases). CDR1 and CDR2 (germline): MNHNY, SVGAGI (reference sequence). There are 15 residues in the CDR3. V lost 6 bases and J 4 bases, leaving 19 bases between the germline ends. DNA for the CDR3: TGTGCCAGCAGCCAGGGACTTCTAACTGGGTACGAGCAGTACTTC. Translating gives CASSQGLLTGYEQYF.

This sequence joins TRBV11-3 and TRBJ2-5; TRBD2 is a possible D gene (5 bases). The V end lost 0 bases, the J end lost 1 base, and 15 bases lay between the germline ends. The germline V gene encodes CDR1 SGHNT and CDR2 YENEEA. CDR3 length: 17 amino acids. CDR3 sequence (DNA): TGTGCCAGCAGCTTAGAGTTCGGGGTGTTCCTCCAAGAGACCCAGTACTTC. This gives the protein CASSLEFGVFLQETQYF.